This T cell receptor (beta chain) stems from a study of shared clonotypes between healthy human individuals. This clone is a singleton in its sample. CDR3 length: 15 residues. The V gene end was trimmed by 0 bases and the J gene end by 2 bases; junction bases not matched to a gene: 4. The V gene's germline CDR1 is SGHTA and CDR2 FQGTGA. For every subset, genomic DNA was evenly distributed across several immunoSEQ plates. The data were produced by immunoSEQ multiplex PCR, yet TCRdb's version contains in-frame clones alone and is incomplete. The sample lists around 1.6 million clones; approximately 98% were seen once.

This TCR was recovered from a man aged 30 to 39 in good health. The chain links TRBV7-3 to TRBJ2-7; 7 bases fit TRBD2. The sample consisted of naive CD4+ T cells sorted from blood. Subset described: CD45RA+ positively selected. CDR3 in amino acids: CASSLTSGRAYEQYF. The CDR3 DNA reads TGTGCCAGCAGCTTAACTTCAGGGAGGGCCTACGAGCAGTACTTC.